This T cell receptor beta chain was documented in a study of metastatic and nonmetastatic thyroid tumors. Background on the study: Blood and tumor or nodule tissue repertoires from malignant and benign thyroid patients were compared.

Original data processing: A classifier for distant metastasis in papillary thyroid cancer was constructed using CDR3 differences observed across clinicopathological groups. TCRdb re-clonotyped the PCR reads through MiXCR. For this entry, the V and J calls and clone size follow TCRdb and not the study's own pipeline. The data show roughly 15,000 clones, roughly a quarter seen once. As regards this clone: Its specificity is not known. One end of the junction does not line up with germline, which may come from a read error.

Regarding the study as a whole: It was reported that TCR beta diversity was significantly higher in malignant thyroid tumors than benign nodules, in blood and tumor.

All patients were treatment-naive before thyroid surgery. This CDR3 is 13 amino acids long. CDR1 and CDR2 from the germline V gene are SGHTA and FQGNSA. The rearrangement links TRBV7-2 to TRBJ2-7, with D unclear. What was sequenced was tumor tissue. The receptor comes from a female donor with papillary thyroid cancer or a benign thyroid nodule (not recorded which). Some clones in this sample may be carry-over from other donors' samples. In nucleotides, the CDR3 is TGTGTCAGCAGCTCACATAGGAACTACGAGCAGTACTTC. Translation gives CVSSSHRNYEQYF.